This section outlines one TCR beta chain sequence together with its context. From its re-call of the 5' RACE reads, TCRdb lists each CDR3 protein once, without DNA. The table gives 400,000 to 500,000 distinct CDR3 sequences; the top ten clones make up 2% to 2.5% of it. The sample originates from a study of monozygotic twins with inflammatory bowel disease. This clonotype was sampled from a human donor with ulcerative colitis or Crohn's disease, or a healthy co-twin of an affected twin (not recorded which). Sequences were obtained from blood.

CDR3 residues: CASSQLNTGELFF. The genes are TRBV3-1 and TRBJ2-2. This CDR3 contains 13 residues. The germline V gene has CDR1 LGHDT and CDR2 YNNKEL (reference sequence).